Shown below are 26 T cell receptor beta chains from a single sample sequenced in a study of T cell clusters in autoimmune cytopenias. Multiplex touch-down PCR amplified TRB using TRB-A and TRB-B pools in one tube. TCRdb reprocessed the multiplex PCR reads, keeping one entry per CDR3 protein, no DNA. This table holds over 5,500 distinct CDR3 sequences. Each sample's input was approximately 0.25 ug genomic DNA, about 38,000 genome equivalents. The data also belong to a second study, concerning T cell repertoires in aging, cancer and after chemotherapy.

The sequencing input was peripheral blood. These receptors originate from a human donor in good health.

The chain joins TRBV4-3 to TRBJ1-6; TCRdb lists TRBD1, though no DNA is available to test this call. CDR1 and CDR2 from the germline V gene are LGHNA and YSLEER. There are 13 residues in the CDR3. CDR3 sequence: CASSPDRVSPLHF.

The J gene is TRBJ2-5, the V gene TRBV14; the TCRdb D gene call, TRBD2, has no DNA to confirm it. Germline loops: CDR1 SGHDN, CDR2 FVKESK. The length of the CDR3 is 14 residues. The CDR3 region is CASSPTRGWGTQYF. Based on the CDR3 plus reference TRBV14 and TRBJ2-5, the full variable domain is EAGVTQFPSHSVIEKGQTVTLRCDPISGHDNLYWYRRVMGKEIKFLLHFVKESKQDESGMPNNRFLAERTGGTYSTLKVQPAELEDSGVYFCASSPTRGWGTQYFGPGTRLLVL.

The chain has TRBV5-1 and TRBJ1-2. Germline V gene data show CDR1 as SGHRS and CDR2 as YFSETQ. This CDR3 has 13 residues. CDR3 loop: CASSLATASGYTF.

In terms of frequency, this clonotype is medium-sized. The chain links TRBV18 to TRBJ1-6; TCRdb's D call of TRBD1 is untestable without DNA. The V gene's germline CDR1 is KGHSH and CDR2 LQKENI. There are 16 residues in the CDR3. CDR3 sequence reads: CASSPPPQGYLRALHF. Combining the CDR3 with reference TRBV18 and TRBJ1-6 gives the whole variable domain NAGVMQNPRHLVRRRGQEARLRCSPMKGHSHVYWYRQLPEEGLKFMVYLQKENIIDESGMPKERFSAEFPKEGPSILRIQQVVRGDSAAYFCASSPPPQGYLRALHFGNGTRLTVT.

The V and J genes are TRBV20-1 and TRBJ2-7; the TRBD1 assignment by TCRdb is unverifiable without DNA. There are 18 residues in the CDR3. CDR1 and CDR2 (germline): DFQATT, SNEGSKA (reference sequence). CDR3 loop: CSAPAPEGAMIMGYEQYF.

This clonotype counts as large by frequency. The V gene is TRBV29-1, the J gene TRBJ2-2; TCRdb reports TRBD1, a call that lacks DNA to check it against. Germline V gene data show CDR1 as SQVTM and CDR2 as ANQGSEA. There are 13 residues in the CDR3. This chain's CDR3 is CSAQQENTGELFF.

This sequence joins TRBV4-3 and TRBJ2-1; TCRdb names TRBD1, which stays unverified in the absence of DNA. CDR1 and CDR2 from the germline V gene are LGHNA and YSLEER. The CDR3 extends over 16 amino acids. CDR3 sequence reads: CASSQAFGTGLSEQFF.

The chain has TRBV25-1 and TRBJ1-2. Germline CDR1 is MGHDK and CDR2 is SYGVNS. CDR3 length equals 12 residues. CDR3 in amino acids: CASSEWGWGYTF.

The J gene is TRBJ2-7, the V gene TRBV20-1; checking the TCRdb D call of TRBD1 is not possible without DNA. Per the germline V gene, CDR1 is DFQATT and CDR2 is SNEGSKA (reference sequence). The CDR3 is 12 amino acids. CDR3 sequence reads: CSATQGAYEQYF.

Its frequency marks this clonotype as medium-sized. The rearrangement links TRBV19 to TRBJ2-1; the TRBD2 assignment by TCRdb is unverifiable without DNA. Germline V gene lookup returns CDR1 LNHDA and CDR2 SQIVND (reference sequence). The CDR3 loop spans 15 amino acids. CDR3 residues: CASSPRTAAYNEQFF.

The rearrangement links TRBV20-1 to TRBJ2-5; TCRdb designates TRBD2, a call that cannot be tested without DNA. Germline CDR1 DFQATT, CDR2 SNEGSKA (reference sequence). The CDR3 runs 18 residues. Here the CDR3 reads CSARDLRGASGGAETQYF.

The rearrangement links TRBV11-2 to TRBJ2-1; TCRdb lists TRBD2, though no DNA is available to test this call. Germline values: CDR1 SGHAT, CDR2 FQNNGV. The CDR3 loop spans 15 amino acids. CDR3 residues: CASSTGTTAYNEQFF.

By frequency, this clonotype is medium-sized. The rearrangement links TRBV18 to TRBJ1-3; no DNA is available, so the TRBD1 call from TCRdb remains unchecked. CDR3 size: 15 residues. Looked up from germline, CDR1 is KGHSH and CDR2 is LQKENI. The CDR3 is CASSPPGQGVSTIYF.

The CDR3 protein is CSARQQPGGDGYTF. This rearrangement joins TRBV20-1 to TRBJ1-2; the TCRdb D gene call, TRBD1, has no DNA to confirm it. The V gene's germline CDR1 is DFQATT and CDR2 SNEGSKA (reference sequence). The CDR3 sequence is 14 residues long.

According to its frequency, this clonotype is medium-sized. The chain links TRBV29-1 to TRBJ1-1. The CDR3 totals 14 residues. CDR1 SQVTM and CDR2 ANQGSEA come from the germline V gene. This CDR3 is CSVHLMAGSTEAFF.

The gene calls are TRBV24-1 and TRBJ2-7. Looked up from germline, CDR1 is KGHDR and CDR2 is SFDVKD. CDR3 length equals 15 residues. The CDR3 protein is CATSDSSVLSRVKYF.

J is TRBJ2-1 and V is TRBV7-3. The germline V gene encodes CDR1 SGHTA and CDR2 FQGTGA. The CDR3 loop spans 15 amino acids. The CDR3 region is CASSLVSRGHNEQFF. The full variable domain, in which reference TRBV7-3 and TRBJ2-1 provide the parts outside the CDR3, is GAGVSQTPSNKVTEKGKYVELRCDPISGHTALYWYRQSLGQGPEFLIYFQGTGAADDSGLPNDRFFAVRPEGSVSTLKIQRTERGDSAVYLCASSLVSRGHNEQFFGPGTRLTVL.

This chain uses TRBV30 with TRBJ1-2; TCRdb outputs TRBD1, but without DNA this stays unchecked. The CDR3 extends over 13 amino acids. The germline CDR1 and CDR2 sequences are GTSNPN and SVGIG (reference sequence). This chain's CDR3 is CAWSSGGAVGYTF.

Judged by frequency, this clonotype is medium-sized. This CDR3 is CASSFWRGQADTQYF. The V call is TRBV5-1, the J call TRBJ2-3; TCRdb indicates TRBD1, and absent DNA this call remains unverified. Germline V CDR1 and CDR2: SGHRS, YFSETQ. The CDR3 extends over 15 amino acids. The full variable domain, with the rest looked up from reference TRBV5-1 and TRBJ2-3, is KAGVTQTPRYLIKTRGQQVTLSCSPISGHRSVSWYQQTPGQGLQFLFEYFSETQRNKGNFPGRFSGRQFSNSRSEMNVSTLELGDSALYLCASSFWRGQADTQYFGPGTRLTVL.

The chain links TRBV7-3 to TRBJ2-3. The CDR3 spans 15 residues. CDR1 SGHTA and CDR2 FQGTGA come from the germline V gene. The CDR3 sequence: CASSSNARAWDTQYF.

This clonotype shows up as medium-sized (0.01 to 0.1%) by frequency. The gene calls are TRBV6-2 or TRBV6-3 and TRBJ1-4; as DNA is missing, the TRBD1 call by TCRdb cannot be tested. The CDR3 is made up of 15 amino acids. Per germline, CDR1 MNHEY and CDR2 SVGEGT. CDR3 residues: CASSTTGATNEKLFF.

This chain links TRBV20-1 with TRBJ1-2. Germline V gives CDR1 DFQATT, CDR2 SNEGSKA (reference sequence). The CDR3 covers 14 residues. CDR3 amino acids: CSAATLTKLHGYTF.

This clonotype ranks as medium-sized in terms of frequency. The gene calls are TRBV6-2 or TRBV6-3 and TRBJ2-4. The CDR3 contains 16 residues. Germline CDR1 reads MNHEY; CDR2 reads SVGEGT. CDR3: CASSYSRDGAKNIQYF.

This clonotype is medium-sized by frequency. The chain carries TRBV27 and TRBJ2-1. This CDR3 is 12 amino acids long. The germline V gene has CDR1 MNHEY and CDR2 SMNVEV (reference sequence). CDR3 residues: CASSTPYNEQFF.

J is TRBJ2-7 and V is TRBV5-1; with no DNA, the TCRdb D assignment of TRBD2 cannot be verified. CDR3 length: 15 residues. Germline CDR1 reads SGHRS; CDR2 reads YFSETQ. CDR3 sequence reads: CASSTGLAGTYEQYF. Full variable domain (outside the CDR3, taken from reference TRBV5-1 and TRBJ2-7): KAGVTQTPRYLIKTRGQQVTLSCSPISGHRSVSWYQQTPGQGLQFLFEYFSETQRNKGNFPGRFSGRQFSNSRSEMNVSTLELGDSALYLCASSTGLAGTYEQYFGPGTRLTVT.

The chain has TRBV6-5 and TRBJ2-7; TCRdb's assignment of TRBD1 cannot be checked, as there is no DNA. The CDR3 is 16 residues long. CDR1 and CDR2 (germline): MNHEY, SVGAGI. This CDR3 reads CASSPPPFGSGYEQYF.